This TCR beta chain comes out of a study of Ad26.COV2.S vaccination and SARS-CoV-2 variants. Of note for this clone: Its antigen is unknown.

General study findings and limits: Total T cell responses, in the TCR breadth and depth analyses, may have been underestimated. Similar non-spike TCR breadth was seen in vaccine and placebo recipients. Substantial post-vaccination breadth of spike-specific CD8+ and CD4+ T cell responses was reported. Placebo recipients trailed vaccine recipients in spike-specific TCR breadth.

Treatment indicated: 15 to 20 received Ad26.COV2.S at low or high dose, single or two shots; a few received placebo; per-sample allocation not given. Sampling took place 63 days after the first vaccine or placebo injection. Sequencing used immunoSEQ multiplex PCR; TCRdb keeps in-frame clones, though not all of them. The sample lists 240,000 or so clones, more than 75% occurring once. V was cut by 5 bases and J by 6 bases, with 14 bases left in between. The CDR3 consists of 14 residues. Germline V CDR1 and CDR2: SGHTA, FQGNSA. This chain uses TRBV7-2 with TRBJ2-1, with D perhaps given as TRBD1 or TRBD2 (5 bases each). The sequence was obtained from a person aged 18-60 years who received the Ad26.COV2.S COVID-19 vaccine or a placebo. Source: peripheral blood, taken in a trial of Ad26.COV2.S vaccine versus placebo. The CDR3 nucleotides are TGTGCCAGCAGCCCCTGGGGGTCGAGCAATGAGCAGTTCTTC. This sequence encodes CASSPWGSSNEQFF.